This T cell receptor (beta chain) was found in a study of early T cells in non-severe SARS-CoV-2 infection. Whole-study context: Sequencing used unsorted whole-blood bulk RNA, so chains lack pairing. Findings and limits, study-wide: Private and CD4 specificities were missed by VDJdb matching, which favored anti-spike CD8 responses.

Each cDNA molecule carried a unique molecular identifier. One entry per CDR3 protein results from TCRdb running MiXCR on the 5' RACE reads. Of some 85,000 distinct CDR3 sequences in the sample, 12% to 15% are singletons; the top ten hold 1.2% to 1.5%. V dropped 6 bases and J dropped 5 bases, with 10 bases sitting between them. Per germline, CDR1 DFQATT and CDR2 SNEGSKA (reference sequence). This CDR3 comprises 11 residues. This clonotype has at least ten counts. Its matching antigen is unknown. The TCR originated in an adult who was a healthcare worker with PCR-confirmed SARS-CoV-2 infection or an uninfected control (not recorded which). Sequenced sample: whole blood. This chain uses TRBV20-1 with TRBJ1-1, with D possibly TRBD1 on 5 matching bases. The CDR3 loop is CSAREGTEAFF. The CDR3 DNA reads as TGCAGTGCCAGGGAGGGTACTGAAGCTTTCTTT.